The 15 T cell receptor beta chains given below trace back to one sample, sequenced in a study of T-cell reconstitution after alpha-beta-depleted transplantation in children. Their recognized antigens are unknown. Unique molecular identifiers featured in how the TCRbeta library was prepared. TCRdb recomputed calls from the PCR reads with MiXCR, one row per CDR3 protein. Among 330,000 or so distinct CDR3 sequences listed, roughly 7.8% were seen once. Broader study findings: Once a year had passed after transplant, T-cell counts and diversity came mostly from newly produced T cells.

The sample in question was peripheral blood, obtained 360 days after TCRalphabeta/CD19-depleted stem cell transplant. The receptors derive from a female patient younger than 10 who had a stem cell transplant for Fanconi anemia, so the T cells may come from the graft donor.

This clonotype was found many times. CDR3 in amino acids: CSGRILWDTQYF. In DNA form, the CDR3 reads TGCAGTGGAAGAATTCTCTGGGATACGCAGTATTTT. The chain links TRBV20-1 to TRBJ2-3; D remains unclear. The CDR3 covers 12 residues. Trimming shortened V by 7 bases and J by 6 bases, and 14 bases separated the two germline ends. Germline assignment: CDR1 DFQATT and CDR2 SNEGSKA (reference sequence).

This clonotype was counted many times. CDR3 loop: CASSFSSKSQHF. The CDR3 DNA reads TGTGCCAGCAGTTTCTCCAGTAAGTCCCAGCATTTT. This sequence joins TRBV12-3 or TRBV12-4 and TRBJ1-5; D not resolved. Trimming took off 3 bases at V and 11 bases at J, with 11 bases between the two ends. The CDR3 extends over 12 amino acids.

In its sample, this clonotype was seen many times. The CDR3 DNA reads TGTGCCAGCAGCCAAGATCATGGCCTAGCGCCGAACACCGGGGAGCTGTTTTTT. Its translation is CASSQDHGLAPNTGELFF. The chain uses TRBV3-1 and TRBJ2-2; possible D gene TRBD2, 6 bases. Germline loops: CDR1 LGHDT, CDR2 YNNKEL (reference sequence). Between the trimmed V and J ends, which lost 0 bases and 0 bases, there was a span of 14 bases. This CDR3 comprises 18 residues.

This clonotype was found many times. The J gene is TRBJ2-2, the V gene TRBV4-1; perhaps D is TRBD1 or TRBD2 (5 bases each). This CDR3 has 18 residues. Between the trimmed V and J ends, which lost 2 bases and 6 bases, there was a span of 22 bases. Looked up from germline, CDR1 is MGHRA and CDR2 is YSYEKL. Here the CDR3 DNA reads TGCGCCAGCAGCCAACGGGACCCGAGAATGATGGGGTCCGGGGAGCTGTTTTTT. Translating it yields CASSQRDPRMMGSGELFF.

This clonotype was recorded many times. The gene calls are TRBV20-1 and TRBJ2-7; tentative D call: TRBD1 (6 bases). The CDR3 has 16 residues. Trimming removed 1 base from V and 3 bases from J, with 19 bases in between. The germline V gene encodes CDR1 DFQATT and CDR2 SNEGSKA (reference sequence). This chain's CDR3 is CSARGKETGPIYEQYV. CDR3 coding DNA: TGCAGTGCTAGAGGGAAGGAGACAGGACCCATCTACGAGCAGTACGTC.

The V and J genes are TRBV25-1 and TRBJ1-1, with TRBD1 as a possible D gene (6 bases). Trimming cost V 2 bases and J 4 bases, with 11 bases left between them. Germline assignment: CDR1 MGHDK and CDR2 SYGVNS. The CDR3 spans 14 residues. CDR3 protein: CASSENREVTEAFF. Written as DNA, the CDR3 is TGTGCCAGCAGTGAAAACAGGGAAGTCACTGAAGCTTTCTTT.

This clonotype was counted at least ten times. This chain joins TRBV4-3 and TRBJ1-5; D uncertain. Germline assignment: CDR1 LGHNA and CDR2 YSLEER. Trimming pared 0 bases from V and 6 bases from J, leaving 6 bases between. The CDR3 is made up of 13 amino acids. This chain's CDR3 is CASSQDGGQPQHF. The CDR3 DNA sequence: TGCGCCAGCAGCCAAGACGGTGGTCAGCCCCAGCATTTT.

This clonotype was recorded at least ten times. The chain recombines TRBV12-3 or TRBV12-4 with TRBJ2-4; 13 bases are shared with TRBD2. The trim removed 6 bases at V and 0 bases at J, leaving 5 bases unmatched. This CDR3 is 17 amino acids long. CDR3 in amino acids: CASSRLAGGLAKNIQYF. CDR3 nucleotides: TGTGCCAGCAGCCGACTAGCGGGGGGTCTAGCCAAAAACATTCAGTACTTC.

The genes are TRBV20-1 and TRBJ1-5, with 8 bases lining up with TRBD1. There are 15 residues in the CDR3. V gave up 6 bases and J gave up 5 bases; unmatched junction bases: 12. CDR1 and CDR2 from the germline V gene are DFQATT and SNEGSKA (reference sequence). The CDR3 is CSASLQGGGDQPQHF. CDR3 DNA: TGCAGTGCCTCCTTACAGGGGGGTGGGGATCAGCCCCAGCATTTT.

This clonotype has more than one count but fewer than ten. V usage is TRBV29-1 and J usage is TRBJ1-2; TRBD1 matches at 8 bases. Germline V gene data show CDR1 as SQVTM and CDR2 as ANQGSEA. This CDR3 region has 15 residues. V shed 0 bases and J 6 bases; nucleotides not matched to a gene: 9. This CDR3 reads CSVEDRGQGADGYTF. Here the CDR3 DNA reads TGCAGCGTTGAAGATCGAGGGCAGGGGGCGGATGGCTACACCTTC. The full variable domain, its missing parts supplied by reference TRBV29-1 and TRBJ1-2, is SAVISQKPSRDICQRGTSLTIQCQVDSQVTMMFWYRQQPGQSLTLIATANQGSEATYESGFVIDKFPISRPNLTFSTLTVSNMSPEDSSIYLCSVEDRGQGADGYTFGSGTRLTVV.

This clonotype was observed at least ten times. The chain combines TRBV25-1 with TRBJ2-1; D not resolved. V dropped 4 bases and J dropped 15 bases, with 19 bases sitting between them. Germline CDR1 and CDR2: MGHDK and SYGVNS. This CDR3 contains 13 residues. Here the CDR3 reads CASSASRSGLRFF. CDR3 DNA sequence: TGTGCCAGCAGTGCATCGAGGTCCGGGCTGAGGTTCTTC.

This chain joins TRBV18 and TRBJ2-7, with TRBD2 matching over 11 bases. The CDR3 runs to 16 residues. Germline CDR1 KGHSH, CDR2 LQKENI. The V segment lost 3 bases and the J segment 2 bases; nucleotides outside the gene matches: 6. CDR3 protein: CASSPTGTSGTYEQYF. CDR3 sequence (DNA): TGTGCCAGCTCACCCACGGGGACTAGCGGCACCTACGAGCAGTACTTC.

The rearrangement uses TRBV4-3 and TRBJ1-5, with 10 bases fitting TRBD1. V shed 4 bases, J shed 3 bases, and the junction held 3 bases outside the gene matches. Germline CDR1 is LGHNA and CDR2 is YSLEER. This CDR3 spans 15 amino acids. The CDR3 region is CASSLDRGNNQPQHF. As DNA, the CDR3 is TGCGCCAGCAGCCTGGACAGGGGGAACAATCAGCCCCAGCATTTT.

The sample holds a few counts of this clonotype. CDR3 in DNA: TGTGCCAGCAGCTTAGGGGGGGGTGTCGAGTACTCACCCCTCCACTTT. It is translated as CASSLGGGVEYSPLHF. The chain recombines TRBV7-9 with TRBJ1-6, with TRBD1 as a possible D gene (5 bases). The CDR3 loop spans 16 amino acids. With 1 base removed from V and 10 bases from J, the gap between germline ends came to 17 bases. Looked up from germline, CDR1 is SEHNR and CDR2 is FQNEAQ (reference sequence).

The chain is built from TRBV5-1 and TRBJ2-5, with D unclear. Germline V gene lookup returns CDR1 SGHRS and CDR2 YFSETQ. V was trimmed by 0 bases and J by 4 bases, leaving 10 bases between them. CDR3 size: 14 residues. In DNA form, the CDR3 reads TGCGCCAGCAGCTTGGCCCTGAGAGGAGAGACCCAGTACTTC. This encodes CASSLALRGETQYF.